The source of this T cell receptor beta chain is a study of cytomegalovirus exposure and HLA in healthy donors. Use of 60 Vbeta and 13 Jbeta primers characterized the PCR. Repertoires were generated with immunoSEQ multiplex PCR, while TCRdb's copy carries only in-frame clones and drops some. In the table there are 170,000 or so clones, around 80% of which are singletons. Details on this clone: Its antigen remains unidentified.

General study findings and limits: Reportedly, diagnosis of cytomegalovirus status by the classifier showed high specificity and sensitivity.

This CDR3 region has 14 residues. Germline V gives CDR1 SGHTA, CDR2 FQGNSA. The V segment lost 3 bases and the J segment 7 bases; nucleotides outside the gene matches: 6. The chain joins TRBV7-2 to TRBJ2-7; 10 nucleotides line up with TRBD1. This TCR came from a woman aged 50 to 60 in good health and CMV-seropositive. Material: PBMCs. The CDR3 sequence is CASSFGTGAREQYF. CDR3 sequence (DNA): TGTGCCAGCAGCTTTGGGACAGGGGCGAGGGAGCAGTACTTC.